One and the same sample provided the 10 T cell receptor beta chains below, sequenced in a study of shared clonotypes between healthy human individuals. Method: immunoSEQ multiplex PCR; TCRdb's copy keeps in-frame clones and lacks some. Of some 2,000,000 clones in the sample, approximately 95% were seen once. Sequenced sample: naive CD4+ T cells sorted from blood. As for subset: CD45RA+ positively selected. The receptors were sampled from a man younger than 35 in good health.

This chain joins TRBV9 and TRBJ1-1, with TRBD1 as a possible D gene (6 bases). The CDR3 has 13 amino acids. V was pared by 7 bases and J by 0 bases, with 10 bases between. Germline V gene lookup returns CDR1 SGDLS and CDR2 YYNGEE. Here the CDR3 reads CASSQGLNTEAFF. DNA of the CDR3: TGTGCCAGCTCGCAGGGGCTGAACACTGAAGCTTTCTTT.

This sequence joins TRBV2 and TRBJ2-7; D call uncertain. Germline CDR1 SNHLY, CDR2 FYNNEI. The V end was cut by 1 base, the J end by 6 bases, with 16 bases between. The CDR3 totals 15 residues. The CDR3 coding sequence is TGTGCCAGCAGTGAAGTGATCGGCAGTCTCGGCGAGCAGTACTTC. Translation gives CASSEVIGSLGEQYF.

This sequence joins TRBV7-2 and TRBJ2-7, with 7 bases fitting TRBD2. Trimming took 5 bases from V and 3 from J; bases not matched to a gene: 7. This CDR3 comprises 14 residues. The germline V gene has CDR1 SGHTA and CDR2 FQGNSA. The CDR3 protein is CASSTSGVRYEQYF. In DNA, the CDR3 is TGTGCCAGCAGCACCAGCGGGGTCCGCTACGAGCAGTACTTC.

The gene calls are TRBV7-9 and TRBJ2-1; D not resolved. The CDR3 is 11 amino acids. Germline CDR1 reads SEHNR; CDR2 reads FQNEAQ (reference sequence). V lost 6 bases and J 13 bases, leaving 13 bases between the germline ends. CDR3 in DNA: TGTGCCAGCAGTCCCGCATTTATACAGTTCTTC. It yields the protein CASSPAFIQFF.

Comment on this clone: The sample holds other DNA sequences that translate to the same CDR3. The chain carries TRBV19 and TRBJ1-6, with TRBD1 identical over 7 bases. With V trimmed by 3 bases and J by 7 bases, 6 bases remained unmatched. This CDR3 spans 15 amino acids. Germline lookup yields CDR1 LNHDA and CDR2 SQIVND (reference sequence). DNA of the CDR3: TGTGCCAGTAGTATCGGGGACAGAACAAATTCACCCCTCCACTTT. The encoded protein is CASSIGDRTNSPLHF.

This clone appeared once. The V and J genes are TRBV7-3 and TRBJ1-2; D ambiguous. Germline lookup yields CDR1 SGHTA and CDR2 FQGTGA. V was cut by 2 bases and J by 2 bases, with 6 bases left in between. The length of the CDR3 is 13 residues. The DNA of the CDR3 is TGTGCCAGCAGCTTAGACGGAAACTATGGCTACACCTTC. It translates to CASSLDGNYGYTF.

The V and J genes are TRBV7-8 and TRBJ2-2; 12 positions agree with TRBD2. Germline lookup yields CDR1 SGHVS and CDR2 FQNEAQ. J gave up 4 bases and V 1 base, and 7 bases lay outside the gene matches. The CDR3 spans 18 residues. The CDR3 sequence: CASSLVASGRVITGELFF. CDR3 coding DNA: TGTGCCAGCAGCTTAGTGGCTAGCGGGAGGGTAATCACCGGGGAGCTGTTTTTT. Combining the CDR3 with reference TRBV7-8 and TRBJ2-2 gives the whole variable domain GAGVSQSPRYKVAKRGQDVALRCDPISGHVSLFWYQQALGQGPEFLTYFQNEAQLDKSGLPSDRFFAERPEGSVSTLKIQRTQQEDSAVYLCASSLVASGRVITGELFFGEGSRLTVL.

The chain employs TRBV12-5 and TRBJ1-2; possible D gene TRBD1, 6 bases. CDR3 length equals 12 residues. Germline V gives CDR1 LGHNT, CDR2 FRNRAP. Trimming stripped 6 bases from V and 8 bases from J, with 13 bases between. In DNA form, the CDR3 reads TGTGCTAGTGGGTCGGACAGTTGGGGCTACACCTTC. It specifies CASGSDSWGYTF.

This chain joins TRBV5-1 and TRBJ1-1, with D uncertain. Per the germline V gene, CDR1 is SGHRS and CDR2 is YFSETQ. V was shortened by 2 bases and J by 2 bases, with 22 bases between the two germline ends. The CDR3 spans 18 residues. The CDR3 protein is CASSFGRKTSLGNTEAFF. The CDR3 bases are TGCGCCAGCAGCTTCGGGCGAAAGACAAGCCTCGGAAACACTGAAGCTTTCTTT.

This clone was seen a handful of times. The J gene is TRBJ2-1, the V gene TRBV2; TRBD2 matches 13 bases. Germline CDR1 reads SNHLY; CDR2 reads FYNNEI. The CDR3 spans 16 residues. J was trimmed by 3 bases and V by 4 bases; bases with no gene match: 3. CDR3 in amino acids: CASSGGLAGNYNEQFF. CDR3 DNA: TGTGCCAGCAGTGGGGGACTAGCGGGGAACTACAATGAGCAGTTCTTC.